This T cell receptor beta chain was captured by sequencing in a study of high-grade serous ovarian cancer treatment subgroups. Notes on the study in general: Clonal relatedness tracked neoantigen level, and by trend copy number and mutation load. The analyses considered CDR3 and ignored CDR1 and CDR2.

V lost 7 bases, J lost 7 bases, and 26 bases lay in between. The CDR3 consists of 16 residues. Looked up from germline, CDR1 is MNHEY and CDR2 is SMNVEV (reference sequence). Using immunoSEQ multiplex PCR, the repertoire was profiled, and TCRdb retains in-frame clones only, with some absent. The repertoire includes 10,000 or so clones, roughly two thirds of them detected once, and approximately 3.7% sits in the top ten. Tumor tissue was taken before any definitive surgery or chemotherapy was given. This clone has just a few counts. Antigen specificity is unknown. Sequencing used tumor tissue. The chain employs TRBV27 and TRBJ2-7; D might be TRBD1 (5 bases). This receptor was taken from a human donor with high-grade serous ovarian cancer. CDR3 in amino acids: CASNPTNRFPKGEQYF. For the CDR3, the DNA is TGTGCCAGCAATCCAACCAACAGGTTTCCGAAAGGGGAGCAGTACTTC.